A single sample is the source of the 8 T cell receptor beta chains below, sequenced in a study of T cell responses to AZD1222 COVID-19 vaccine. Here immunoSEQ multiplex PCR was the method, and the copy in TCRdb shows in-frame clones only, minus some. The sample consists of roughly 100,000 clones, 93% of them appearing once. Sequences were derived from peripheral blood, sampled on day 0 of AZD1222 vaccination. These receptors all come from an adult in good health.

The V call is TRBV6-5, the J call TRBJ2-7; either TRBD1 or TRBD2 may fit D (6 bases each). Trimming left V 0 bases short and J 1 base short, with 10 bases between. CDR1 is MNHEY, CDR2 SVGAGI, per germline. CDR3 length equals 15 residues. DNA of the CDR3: TGTGCCAGCAGTTACTCGGGGGGCAGGTCCTACGAGCAGTACTTC. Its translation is CASSYSGGRSYEQYF.

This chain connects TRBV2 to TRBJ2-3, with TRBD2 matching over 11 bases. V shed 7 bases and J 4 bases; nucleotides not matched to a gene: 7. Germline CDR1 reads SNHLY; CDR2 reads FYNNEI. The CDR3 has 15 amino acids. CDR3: CASKILAGVSDTQYF. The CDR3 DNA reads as TGTGCCAGCAAGATACTAGCGGGAGTGTCAGATACGCAGTATTTT.

The CDR3 loop reads CASSLIQRDTQYF. CDR3 nucleotide sequence: TGTGCCAGCAGCTTAATACAGAGAGATACGCAGTATTTT. The chain recombines TRBV5-4 with TRBJ2-3; D unclear. The CDR3 runs to 13 residues. V was pared by 2 bases and J by 5 bases, with 9 bases between. Germline V CDR1 and CDR2: SGHNT, YYREEE (reference sequence). Complete variable domain (other parts from reference TRBV5-4 and TRBJ2-3): ETGVTQSPTHLIKTRGQQVTLRCSSQSGHNTVSWYQQALGQGPQFIFQYYREEENGRGNFPPRFSGLQFPNYSSELNVNALELDDSALYLCASSLIQRDTQYFGPGTRLTVL.

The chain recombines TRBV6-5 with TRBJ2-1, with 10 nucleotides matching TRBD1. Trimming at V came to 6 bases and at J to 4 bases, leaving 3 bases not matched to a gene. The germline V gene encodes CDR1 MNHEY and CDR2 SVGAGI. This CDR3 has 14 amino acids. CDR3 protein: CASRGTGVYNEQFF. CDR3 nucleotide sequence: TGTGCCAGCAGAGGGACAGGGGTATACAATGAGCAGTTCTTC.

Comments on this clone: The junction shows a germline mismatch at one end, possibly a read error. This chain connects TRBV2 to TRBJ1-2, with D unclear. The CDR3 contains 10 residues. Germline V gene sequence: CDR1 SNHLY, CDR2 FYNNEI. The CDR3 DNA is TGTGCCAGCACCGGACGCTCCCACATCTTC. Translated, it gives CASTGRSHIF. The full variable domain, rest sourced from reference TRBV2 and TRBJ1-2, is EPEVTQTPSHQVTQMGQEVILRCVPISNHLYFYWYRQILGQKVEFLVSFYNNEISEKSEIFDDQFSVERPDGSNFTLKIRSTKLEDSAMYFCASTGRSHIFGSGTRLTVV.

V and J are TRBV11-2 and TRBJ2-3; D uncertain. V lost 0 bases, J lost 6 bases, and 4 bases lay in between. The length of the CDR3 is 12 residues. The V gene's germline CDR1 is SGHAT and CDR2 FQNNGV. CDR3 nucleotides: TGTGCCAGCAGCTTAGAGATGGATACGCAGTATTTT. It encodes CASSLEMDTQYF.

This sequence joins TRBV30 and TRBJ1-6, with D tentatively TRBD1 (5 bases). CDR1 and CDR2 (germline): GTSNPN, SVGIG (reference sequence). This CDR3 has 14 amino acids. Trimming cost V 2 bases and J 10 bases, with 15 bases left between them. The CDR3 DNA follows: TGTGCCTGGAGTAGGTGGGGGGACGGCTCACCCCTCCACTTT. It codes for CAWSRWGDGSPLHF. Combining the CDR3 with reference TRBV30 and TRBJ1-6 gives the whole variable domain SQTIHQWPATLVQPVGSPLSLECTVEGTSNPNLYWYRQAAGRGLQLLFYSVGIGQISSEVPQNLSASRPQDRQFILSSKKLLLSDSGFYLCAWSRWGDGSPLHFGNGTRLTVT.

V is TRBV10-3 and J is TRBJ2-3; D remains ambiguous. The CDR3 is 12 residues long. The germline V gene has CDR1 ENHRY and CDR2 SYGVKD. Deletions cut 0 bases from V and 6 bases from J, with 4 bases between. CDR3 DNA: TGTGCCATCAGTGAGTCTTCCGATACGCAGTATTTT. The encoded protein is CAISESSDTQYF.